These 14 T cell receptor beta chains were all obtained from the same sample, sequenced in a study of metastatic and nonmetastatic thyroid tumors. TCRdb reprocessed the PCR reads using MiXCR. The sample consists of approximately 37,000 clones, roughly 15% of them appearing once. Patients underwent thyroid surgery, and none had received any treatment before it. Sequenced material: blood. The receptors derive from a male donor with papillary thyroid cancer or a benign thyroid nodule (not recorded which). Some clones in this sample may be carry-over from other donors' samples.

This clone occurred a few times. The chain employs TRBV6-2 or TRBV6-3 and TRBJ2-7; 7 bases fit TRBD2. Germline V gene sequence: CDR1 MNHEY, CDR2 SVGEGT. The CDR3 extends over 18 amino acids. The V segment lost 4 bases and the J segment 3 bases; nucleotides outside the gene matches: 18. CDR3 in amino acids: CASSSGGRLASEFYEQYF. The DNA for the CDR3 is TGTGCCAGCAGTTCTGGTGGTCGACTAGCAAGTGAATTCTACGAGCAGTACTTC.

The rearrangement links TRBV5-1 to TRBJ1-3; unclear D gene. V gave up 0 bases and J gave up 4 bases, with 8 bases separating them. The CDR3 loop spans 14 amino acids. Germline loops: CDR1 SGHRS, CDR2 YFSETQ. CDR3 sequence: CASSLAGRGNTIYF. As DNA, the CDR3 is TGCGCCAGCAGCTTGGCTGGTAGGGGAAACACCATATATTTT.

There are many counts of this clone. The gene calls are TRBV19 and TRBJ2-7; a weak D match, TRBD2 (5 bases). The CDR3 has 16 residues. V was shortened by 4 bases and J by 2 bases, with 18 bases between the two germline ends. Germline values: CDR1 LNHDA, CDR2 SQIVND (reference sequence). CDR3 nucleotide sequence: TGTGCCAGTAGTACCGGTCGGGGAAGGATGGCCTACGAGCAGTACTTC. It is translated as CASSTGRGRMAYEQYF.

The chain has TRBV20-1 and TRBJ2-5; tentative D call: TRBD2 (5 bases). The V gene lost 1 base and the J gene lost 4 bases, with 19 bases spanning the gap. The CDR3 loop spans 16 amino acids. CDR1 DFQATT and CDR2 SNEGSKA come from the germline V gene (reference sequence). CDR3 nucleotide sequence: TGCAGTGCTAGAGGAAGTAGCGACGGTAGACGAGAGACCCAGTACTTC. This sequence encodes CSARGSSDGRRETQYF.

The CDR3 is CASSKRGTSGSYEQYF. For the CDR3, the DNA is TGTGCCAGCAGCAAGCGAGGGACTAGCGGGAGTTACGAGCAGTACTTC. The V call is TRBV11-1, the J call TRBJ2-7, with 14 bases matching TRBD2. J was trimmed by 4 bases and V by 5 bases; bases with no gene match: 7. Per germline, CDR1 SGHAT and CDR2 FQDESV (reference sequence). The length of the CDR3 is 16 residues.

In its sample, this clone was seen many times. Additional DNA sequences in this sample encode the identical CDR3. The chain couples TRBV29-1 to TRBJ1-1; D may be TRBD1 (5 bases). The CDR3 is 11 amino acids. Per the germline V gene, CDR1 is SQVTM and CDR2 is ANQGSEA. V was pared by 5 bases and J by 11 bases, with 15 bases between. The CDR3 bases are TGCAGCGTTCCAGCAGGGTTAGGGGCTTTCTTT. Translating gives CSVPAGLGAFF.

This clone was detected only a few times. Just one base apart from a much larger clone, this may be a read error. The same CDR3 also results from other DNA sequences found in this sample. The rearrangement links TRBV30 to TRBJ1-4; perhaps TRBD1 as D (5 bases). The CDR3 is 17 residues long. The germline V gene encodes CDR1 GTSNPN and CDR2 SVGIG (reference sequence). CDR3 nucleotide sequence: TGTGCGTGGAGTCCCTCTCACGCAGGGACCTTTAATGAAAAACTGTTTTTT. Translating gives CAWSPSHAGTFNEKLFF.

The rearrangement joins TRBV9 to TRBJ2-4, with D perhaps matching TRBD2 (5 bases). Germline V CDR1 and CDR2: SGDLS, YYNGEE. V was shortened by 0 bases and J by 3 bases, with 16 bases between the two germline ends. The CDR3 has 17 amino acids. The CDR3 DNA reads TGTGCCAGCAGCGTAGAATCCGGGGATCTAGGCAAAAACATTCAGTACTTC. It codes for CASSVESGDLGKNIQYF.

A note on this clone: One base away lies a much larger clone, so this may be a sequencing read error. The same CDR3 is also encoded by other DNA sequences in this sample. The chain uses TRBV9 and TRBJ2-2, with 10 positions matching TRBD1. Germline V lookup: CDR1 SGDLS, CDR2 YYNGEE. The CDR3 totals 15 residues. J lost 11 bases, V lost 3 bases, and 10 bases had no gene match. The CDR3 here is CASSARDRGIGELFF. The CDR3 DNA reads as TGTGCCAGCAGCGCCCGGGACAGGGGAATCGGTGAGCTGTTTTTT.

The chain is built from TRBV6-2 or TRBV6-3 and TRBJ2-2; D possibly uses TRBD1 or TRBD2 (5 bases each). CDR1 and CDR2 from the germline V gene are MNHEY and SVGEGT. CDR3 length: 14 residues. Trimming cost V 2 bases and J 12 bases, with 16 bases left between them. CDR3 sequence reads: CASSYSKGRWQLFF. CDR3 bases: TGTGCCAGCAGTTACAGTAAGGGGAGATGGCAGCTGTTTTTT.

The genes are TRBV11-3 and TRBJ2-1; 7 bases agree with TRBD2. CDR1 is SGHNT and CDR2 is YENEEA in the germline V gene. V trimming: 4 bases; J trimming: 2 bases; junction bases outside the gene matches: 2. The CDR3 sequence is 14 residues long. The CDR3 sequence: CASSSGTTYNEQFF. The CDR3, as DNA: TGTGCCAGCAGCTCCGGGACTACCTACAATGAGCAGTTCTTC. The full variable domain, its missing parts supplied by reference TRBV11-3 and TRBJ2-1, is EAGVVQSPRYKIIEKKQPVAFWCNPISGHNTLYWYLQNLGQGPELLIRYENEEAVDDSQLPKDRFSAERLKGVDSTLKIQPAELGDSAVYLCASSSGTTYNEQFFGPGTRLTVL.

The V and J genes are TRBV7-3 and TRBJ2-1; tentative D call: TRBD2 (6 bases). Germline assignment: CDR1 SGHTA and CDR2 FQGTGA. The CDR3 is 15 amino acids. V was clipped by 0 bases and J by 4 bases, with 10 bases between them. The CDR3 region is CASSLTAGYYNEQFF. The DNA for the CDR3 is TGTGCCAGCAGCTTAACGGCGGGGTATTACAATGAGCAGTTCTTC.

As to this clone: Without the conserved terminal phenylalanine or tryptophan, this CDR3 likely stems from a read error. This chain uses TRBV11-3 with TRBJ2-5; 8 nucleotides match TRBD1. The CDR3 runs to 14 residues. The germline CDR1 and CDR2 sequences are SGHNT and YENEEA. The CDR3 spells CASSLTGGGETQYL. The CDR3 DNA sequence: TGTGCCAGCAGTCTAACAGGGGGAGGAGAGACACAGTACTTA.

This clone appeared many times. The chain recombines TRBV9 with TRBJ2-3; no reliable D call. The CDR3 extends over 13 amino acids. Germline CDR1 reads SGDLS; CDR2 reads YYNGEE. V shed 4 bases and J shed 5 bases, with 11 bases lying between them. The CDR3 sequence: CASSPNFGDTQYF. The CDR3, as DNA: TGTGCCAGCAGCCCCAACTTTGGAGATACGCAGTATTTT.